These 6 T cell receptor beta chains were all obtained from the same sample, sequenced in a study of blood T cell repertoires in COVID-19. Measured with immunoSEQ multiplex PCR; TCRdb has only the in-frame clones, and not every one. In the table there are fewer than 65,000 clones, approximately 87% of which are singletons. The sample taken for sequencing was peripheral blood. These receptor sequences come from a man between 60 and 75 years old with acute or convalescent COVID-19.

The chain carries TRBV5-1 and TRBJ2-7, with D possibly being TRBD2 (5 bases). This CDR3 contains 15 residues. V lost 4 bases, J lost 7 bases, and 21 bases lay in between. Per the germline V gene, CDR1 is SGHRS and CDR2 is YFSETQ. In nucleotides, the CDR3 is TGCGCCAGCAGCACGGGCGGACGGGATTCGCAAGAGCAGTACTTC. Translation: CASSTGGRDSQEQYF.

The V call is TRBV30, the J call TRBJ2-7; tentatively, D is TRBD1 (8 bases). V lost 0 bases, J lost 5 bases, and 20 bases lay in between. Germline V gene lookup returns CDR1 GTSNPN and CDR2 SVGIG (reference sequence). The CDR3 has 16 residues. The DNA for the CDR3 is TGTGCCTGGAGTGTACCCCACAGGGGGGGGACGAACGAGCAGTACTTC. Translation: CAWSVPHRGGTNEQYF.

The V and J genes are TRBV19 and TRBJ2-5; TRBD1 is a possible D gene (7 bases). Germline CDR1 is LNHDA and CDR2 is SQIVND (reference sequence). The CDR3 has 13 amino acids. The V and J ends lost 7 bases and 3 bases respectively, with 12 bases between them. The CDR3: CASTPRGEETQYF. CDR3 in DNA: TGTGCCAGTACCCCCAGGGGGGAAGAGACCCAGTACTTC.

The chain is built from TRBV27 and TRBJ1-5; TRBD1 is a possible D gene (6 bases). This CDR3 has 14 amino acids. Germline V gives CDR1 MNHEY, CDR2 SMNVEV (reference sequence). V dropped 5 bases and J dropped 2 bases, with 10 bases sitting between them. CDR3 nucleotides: TGTGCCAGCAGTCAGGGGTCGGGCAATCAGCCCCAGCATTTT. Amino acids: CASSQGSGNQPQHF.

V gene TRBV28 combines with J gene TRBJ2-5, with 8 bases identical to TRBD2. J gave up 4 bases and V 3 bases, and 16 bases lay outside the gene matches. Germline V lookup: CDR1 MDHEN, CDR2 SYDVKM. This CDR3 spans 18 amino acids. Here the CDR3 reads CASSFGGERRLRRETQYF. CDR3 nucleotide sequence: TGTGCCAGCAGTTTCGGGGGGGAACGGCGGCTGCGAAGAGAGACCCAGTACTTC.

This chain joins TRBV12-5 and TRBJ1-5; D unresolved. This CDR3 contains 12 residues. Trimming pared 6 bases from V and 4 bases from J, leaving 7 bases between. Germline CDR1 is LGHNT and CDR2 is FRNRAP. The CDR3 sequence is CASGPQNQPQHF. The CDR3 DNA reads as TGTGCTAGTGGCCCACAGAATCAGCCCCAGCATTTT. Supplemented by reference TRBV12-5 and TRBJ1-5, the full variable domain reads DARVTQTPRHKVTEMGQEVTMRCQPILGHNTVFWYRQTMMQGLELLAYFRNRAPLDDSGMPKDRFSAEMPDATLATLKIQPSEPRDSAVYFCASGPQNQPQHFGDGTRLSIL.